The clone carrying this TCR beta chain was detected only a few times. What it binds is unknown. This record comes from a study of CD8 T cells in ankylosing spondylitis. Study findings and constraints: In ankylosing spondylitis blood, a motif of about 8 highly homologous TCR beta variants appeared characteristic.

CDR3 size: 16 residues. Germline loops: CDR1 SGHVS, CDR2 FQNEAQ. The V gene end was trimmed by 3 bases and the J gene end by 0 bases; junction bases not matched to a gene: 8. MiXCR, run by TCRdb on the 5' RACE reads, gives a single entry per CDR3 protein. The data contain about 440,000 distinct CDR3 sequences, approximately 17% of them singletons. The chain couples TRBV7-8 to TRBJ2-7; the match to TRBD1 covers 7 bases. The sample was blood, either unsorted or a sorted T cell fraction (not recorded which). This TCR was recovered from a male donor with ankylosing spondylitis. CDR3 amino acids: CASSFSTGTASYEQYF. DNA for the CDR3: TGTGCCAGCAGCTTCAGCACCGGGACAGCCTCCTACGAGCAGTACTTC.